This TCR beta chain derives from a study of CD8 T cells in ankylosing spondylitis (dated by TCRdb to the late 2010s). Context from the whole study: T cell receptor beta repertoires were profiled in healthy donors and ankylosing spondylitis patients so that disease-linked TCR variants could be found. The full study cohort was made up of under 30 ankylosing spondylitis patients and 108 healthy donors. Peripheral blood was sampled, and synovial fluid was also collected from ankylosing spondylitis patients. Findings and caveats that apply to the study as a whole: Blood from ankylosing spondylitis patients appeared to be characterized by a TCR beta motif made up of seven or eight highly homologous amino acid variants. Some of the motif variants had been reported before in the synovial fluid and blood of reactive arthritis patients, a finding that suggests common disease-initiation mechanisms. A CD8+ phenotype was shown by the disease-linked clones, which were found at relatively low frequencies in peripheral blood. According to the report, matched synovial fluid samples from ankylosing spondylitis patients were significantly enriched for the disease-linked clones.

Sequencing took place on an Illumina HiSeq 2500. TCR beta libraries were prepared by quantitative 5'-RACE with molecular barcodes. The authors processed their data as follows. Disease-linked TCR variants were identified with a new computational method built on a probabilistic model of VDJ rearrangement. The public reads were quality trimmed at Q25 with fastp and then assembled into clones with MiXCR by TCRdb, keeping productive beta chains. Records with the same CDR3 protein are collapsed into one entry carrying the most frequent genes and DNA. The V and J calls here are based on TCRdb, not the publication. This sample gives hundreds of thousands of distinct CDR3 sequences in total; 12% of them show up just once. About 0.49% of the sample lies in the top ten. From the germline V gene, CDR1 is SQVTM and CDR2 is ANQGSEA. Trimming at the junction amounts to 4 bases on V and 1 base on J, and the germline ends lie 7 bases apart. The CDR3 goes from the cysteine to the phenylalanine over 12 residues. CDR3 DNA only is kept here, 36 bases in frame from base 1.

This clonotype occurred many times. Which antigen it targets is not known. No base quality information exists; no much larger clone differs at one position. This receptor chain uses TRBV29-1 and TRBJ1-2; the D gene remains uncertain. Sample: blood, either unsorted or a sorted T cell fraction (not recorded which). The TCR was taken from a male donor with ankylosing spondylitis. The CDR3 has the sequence CSVVEGNYGYTF. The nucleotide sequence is TGCAGCGTTGTAGAGGGTAACTATGGCTACACCTTC.